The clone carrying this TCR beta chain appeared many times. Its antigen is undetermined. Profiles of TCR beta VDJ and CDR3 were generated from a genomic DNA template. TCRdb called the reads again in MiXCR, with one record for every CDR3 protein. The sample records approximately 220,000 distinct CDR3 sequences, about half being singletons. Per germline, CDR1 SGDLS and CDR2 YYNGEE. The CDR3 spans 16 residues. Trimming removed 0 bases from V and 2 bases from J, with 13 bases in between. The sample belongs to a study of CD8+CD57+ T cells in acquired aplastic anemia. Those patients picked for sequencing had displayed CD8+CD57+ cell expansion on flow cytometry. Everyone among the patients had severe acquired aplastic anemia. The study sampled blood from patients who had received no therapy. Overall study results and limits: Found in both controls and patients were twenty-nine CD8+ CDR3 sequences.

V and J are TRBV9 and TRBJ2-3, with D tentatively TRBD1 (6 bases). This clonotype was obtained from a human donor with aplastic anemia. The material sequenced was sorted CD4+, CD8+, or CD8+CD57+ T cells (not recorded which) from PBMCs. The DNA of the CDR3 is TGTGCCAGCAGCGTAGGCTTAGACAGGTTCACAGATACGCAGTATTTT. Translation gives CASSVGLDRFTDTQYF.